The 24 T cell receptor beta chains below all came from one sample that was sequenced in a study of long-term antiretroviral therapy in people with HIV. Survey-level resolution applied to immunoSEQ assay v3.0. Clones were read by immunoSEQ multiplex PCR, and TCRdb kept only the in-frame ones, dropping some. The sample consists of around 8,800 clones, about 80% of them appearing once. Sequences were derived from unsorted PBMCs, sampled 0.4 years before starting antiretroviral therapy. These receptors came from a man younger than 40 with HIV.

The genes are TRBV7-9 and TRBJ1-1; tentative D call: TRBD1 (6 bases). From germline, CDR1 is SEHNR and CDR2 FQNEAQ (reference sequence). V was trimmed by 5 bases and J by 6 bases, leaving 19 bases between them. This CDR3 is 15 amino acids long. The CDR3 DNA follows: TGTGCCAGCAGCCCGCACAGGGTCGATGGCGCTGAAGCTTTCTTT. Its translation: CASSPHRVDGAEAFF.

The rearrangement links TRBV11-2 to TRBJ2-7; tentative D call: TRBD1 (7 bases). The CDR3 extends over 18 amino acids. V was cut by 3 bases and J by 3 bases, with 24 bases left in between. Per germline, CDR1 SGHAT and CDR2 FQNNGV. Here the CDR3 reads CASSFPRDRPAGYYEQYF. CDR3 coding DNA: TGTGCCAGCAGCTTCCCCCGGGACAGACCCGCGGGATACTACGAGCAGTACTTC.

The chain combines TRBV18 with TRBJ2-5, with 7 bases that match TRBD2. The ends lost 6 bases at V and 2 bases at J; junction bases unmatched: 15. The CDR3 covers 17 residues. The V gene's germline CDR1 is KGHSH and CDR2 LQKENI. This CDR3 is CASSPPLTSRIQETQYF. In DNA, the CDR3 is TGTGCCAGCTCCCCCCCGTTGACTAGCAGAATTCAAGAGACCCAGTACTTC.

The genes are TRBV19 and TRBJ1-5; D not certain. V was clipped by 4 bases and J by 1 base, with 8 bases between them. There are 14 residues in the CDR3. Germline CDR1 LNHDA, CDR2 SQIVND (reference sequence). CDR3 residues: CASSTGKSNQPQHF. CDR3 coding DNA: TGTGCCAGTAGTACGGGAAAGAGCAATCAGCCCCAGCATTTT.

The chain carries TRBV5-1 and TRBJ1-2, with 9 nucleotides matching TRBD1. The CDR3 is 15 amino acids. Germline V gene lookup returns CDR1 SGHRS and CDR2 YFSETQ. V lost 2 bases and J lost 6; bases outside the gene matches: 8. CDR3 sequence: CASSFWTGAGNGYTF. The CDR3, as DNA: TGCGCCAGCAGCTTCTGGACAGGGGCGGGGAATGGCTACACCTTC.

V usage is TRBV29-1 and J usage is TRBJ1-1; TRBD1 is a possible D gene (5 bases). Trimming took off 4 bases at V and 4 bases at J, with 10 bases between the two ends. Germline CDR1 reads SQVTM; CDR2 reads ANQGSEA. The CDR3 length is 12 residues. CDR3 sequence reads: CSVAGYGTEAFF. Written as DNA, the CDR3 is TGCAGCGTTGCAGGGTACGGCACTGAAGCTTTCTTT.

The V gene is TRBV6-5, the J gene TRBJ2-7, with D possibly TRBD2 on 6 matching bases. This CDR3 is 14 amino acids long. V was pared by 3 bases and J by 2 bases, with 11 bases between. The germline V gene encodes CDR1 MNHEY and CDR2 SVGAGI. CDR3 sequence reads: CASSYSRGPYEQYF. The CDR3, as DNA: TGTGCCAGCAGTTATTCGCGGGGCCCCTACGAGCAGTACTTC.

The chain joins TRBV30 to TRBJ1-5; no clear D gene. The CDR3 spans 13 residues. V was cut by 1 base and J by 3 bases, with 7 bases left in between. In germline, CDR1 is GTSNPN, CDR2 SVGIG (reference sequence). The CDR3 DNA reads as TGTGCCTGGAGTGCAGGACCCAATCAGCCCCAGCATTTT. Protein product: CAWSAGPNQPQHF.

The chain links TRBV9 to TRBJ2-7; 8 bases map to TRBD1. The CDR3 is 14 residues long. V lost 1 base and J lost 3; bases outside the gene matches: 3. CDR1 is SGDLS, CDR2 YYNGEE, per germline. The CDR3 reads CASSVQGAGYEQYF. DNA of the CDR3: TGTGCCAGCAGCGTACAGGGGGCCGGCTACGAGCAGTACTTC.

This sequence joins TRBV28 and TRBJ2-2, with unresolved D. The germline CDR1 and CDR2 sequences are MDHEN and SYDVKM. The V end lost 0 bases, the J end lost 5 bases, and 22 bases lay between the germline ends. The CDR3 loop spans 19 amino acids. CDR3 protein: CASSLWIRTTRTSTGELFF. The CDR3 DNA reads as TGTGCCAGCAGTTTATGGATCAGGACCACCAGAACTTCTACCGGGGAGCTGTTTTTT.

V is TRBV30 and J is TRBJ1-6, with 8 bases matching TRBD1. Germline loops: CDR1 GTSNPN, CDR2 SVGIG (reference sequence). Unmatched junction bases numbered 2, after V lost 0 bases and J lost 7 bases. This CDR3 has 14 residues. The CDR3 DNA reads as TGTGCCTGGAGTGTAGACAGGGGAAATTCACCCCTCCACTTT. Its translation: CAWSVDRGNSPLHF. Together with reference TRBV30 and TRBJ1-6, the CDR3 gives the full variable domain: SQTIHQWPATLVQPVGSPLSLECTVEGTSNPNLYWYRQAAGRGLQLLFYSVGIGQISSEVPQNLSASRPQDRQFILSSKKLLLSDSGFYLCAWSVDRGNSPLHFGNGTRLTVT.

The V call is TRBV19, the J call TRBJ1-1, with D possibly TRBD1 on 5 matching bases. The CDR3 is 14 residues long. The germline V gene has CDR1 LNHDA and CDR2 SQIVND (reference sequence). V was clipped by 5 bases and J by 1 base, with 11 bases between them. This CDR3 is CASSWGRGNTEAFF. The DNA of the CDR3 is TGTGCCAGTAGTTGGGGAAGGGGGAACACTGAAGCTTTCTTT.

This chain links TRBV5-3 with TRBJ2-7, with 11 bases that match TRBD1. TRBV5-3 is sorted into the ORF group, with uncertain function. The CDR3 is made up of 16 amino acids. The J segment lost 7 bases and the V segment lost 3 bases, leaving 12 bases of the junction unmatched. For the CDR3, the DNA is TGTGCCAGAAGCTCCTCGGACAGGGGGCCTTGGGGAGAGCAGTACTTC. Translated: CARSSSDRGPWGEQYF.

The chain combines TRBV10-3 with TRBJ2-1; D remains unclear. Trimming stripped 5 bases from V and 6 bases from J, with 5 bases between. The CDR3 sequence is 11 residues long. Germline V lookup: CDR1 ENHRY, CDR2 SYGVKD. This chain's CDR3 is CAISLGNEQFF. Written as DNA, the CDR3 is TGTGCCATCAGTCTAGGCAATGAGCAGTTCTTC.

The rearrangement joins TRBV6-1 to TRBJ2-6; D might be TRBD2 (6 bases). CDR1 is MNHNS and CDR2 is SASEGT in the germline V gene. The V end lost 6 bases, the J end lost 10 bases, and 16 bases lay between the germline ends. CDR3 length equals 14 residues. The CDR3 loop reads CASRGLVGPNVLTF. CDR3 in DNA: TGTGCCAGCAGGGGACTCGTTGGACCAAACGTCCTGACTTTC.

The chain carries TRBV11-2 and TRBJ2-1; TRBD2 aligns across 8 bases. This CDR3 has 16 amino acids. CDR1 is SGHAT, CDR2 FQNNGV, per germline. Trimming took 5 bases from V and 2 from J; bases not matched to a gene: 8. The CDR3 region is CASSGGARGAYNEQFF. As DNA, the CDR3 is TGTGCCAGCAGCGGTGGGGCGCGGGGGGCCTACAATGAGCAGTTCTTC.

This clone was detected once. The rearrangement uses TRBV14 and TRBJ2-1, with D perhaps TRBD2 (5 bases). The V gene's germline CDR1 is SGHDN and CDR2 FVKESK. CDR3 length equals 19 residues. The ends were cut back, 0 bases at V and 8 bases at J, with 26 bases in the middle. As DNA, the CDR3 is TGTGCCAGCAGCCAAGAGATCGCGCTGTTGGGGAGTACTCAGCATGAGCAGTTCTTC. Its protein is CASSQEIALLGSTQHEQFF.

This sequence joins TRBV4-3 and TRBJ2-2; TRBD2 aligns across 7 bases. Germline V CDR1 and CDR2: LGHNA, YSLEER. The ends lost 8 bases at V and 2 bases at J; junction bases unmatched: 5. The CDR3 contains 14 residues. CDR3 protein: CASQRDLNTGELFF. CDR3 DNA: TGCGCCAGCCAGCGGGACCTTAACACCGGGGAGCTGTTTTTT.

The CDR3 DNA is TGTGCCAGCAGTTCCCTGGGCCTCGCTAACTATGGCTACACCTTC. The encoded protein is CASSSLGLANYGYTF. The chain links TRBV28 to TRBJ1-2, with no clear D. The CDR3 contains 15 residues. The ends were cut back, 4 bases at V and 0 bases at J, with 12 bases in the middle. CDR1 and CDR2 (germline): MDHEN, SYDVKM.

The rearrangement joins TRBV10-3 to TRBJ1-1; TRBD1 is a possible D gene (5 bases). Trimming took 2 bases from V and 1 from J, leaving 11 bases between them. Per the germline V gene, CDR1 is ENHRY and CDR2 is SYGVKD. The CDR3 consists of 15 residues. CDR3 in amino acids: CAISETGEKNTEAFF. CDR3 DNA sequence: TGTGCCATCAGTGAGACAGGAGAAAAGAACACTGAAGCTTTCTTT.

This chain connects TRBV27 to TRBJ2-7; 7 bases align to TRBD1. V lost 4 bases to trimming and J lost 2 bases; unmatched junction nucleotides: 8. Germline V CDR1 and CDR2: MNHEY, SMNVEV (reference sequence). The CDR3 covers 15 residues. The CDR3 DNA sequence: TGTGCCAGCAGTTCGGCCGGGACAGTTGCCTACGAGCAGTACTTC. Amino acid sequence: CASSSAGTVAYEQYF.

The table lists this clone with a few counts. This rearrangement joins TRBV28 to TRBJ2-3; 7 nucleotides agree with TRBD1. CDR3 size: 15 residues. After removal of 6 bases from V and 2 bases from J, the junction contained 8 bases not matched to a gene. In germline, CDR1 is MDHEN, CDR2 SYDVKM. The CDR3 region is CASSLTGSFTDTQYF. CDR3 sequence (DNA): TGTGCCAGCAGCCTGACAGGGAGTTTCACAGATACGCAGTATTTT.

The chain recombines TRBV5-4 with TRBJ2-7; D perhaps matches TRBD1 (5 bases). Trimming left V 2 bases short and J 0 bases short, with 21 bases between. CDR1 and CDR2 (germline): SGHNT, YYREEE (reference sequence). The CDR3 runs to 18 residues. CDR3 DNA sequence: TGTGCCAGCAGCTTACCCCAGACATCAGGGAAGCACTCCTACGAGCAGTACTTC. Translation gives CASSLPQTSGKHSYEQYF. Supplemented by reference TRBV5-4 and TRBJ2-7, the full variable domain reads ETGVTQSPTHLIKTRGQQVTLRCSSQSGHNTVSWYQQALGQGPQFIFQYYREEENGRGNFPPRFSGLQFPNYSSELNVNALELDDSALYLCASSLPQTSGKHSYEQYFGPGTRLTVT.

This CDR3 is CASQQGNYGYTF. The DNA for the CDR3 is TGTGCCAGCCAACAGGGGAACTATGGCTACACCTTC. V and J are TRBV7-9 and TRBJ1-2; the match to TRBD1 covers 7 bases. The length of the CDR3 is 12 residues. V was clipped by 8 bases and J by 2 bases; unmatched bases: 2. Per the germline V gene, CDR1 is SEHNR and CDR2 is FQNEAQ (reference sequence). The whole variable domain, filled in from reference TRBV7-9 and TRBJ1-2, reads DTGVSQNPRHKITKRGQNVTFRCDPISEHNRLYWYRQTLGQGPEFLTYFQNEAQLEKSRLLSDRFSAERPKGSFSTLEIQRTEQGDSAMYLCASQQGNYGYTFGSGTRLTVV.